The source of this T cell receptor (beta chain) is a study of T cell responses to AZD1222 COVID-19 vaccine. Measured with immunoSEQ multiplex PCR; TCRdb has only the in-frame clones, and not every one. Seen here are roughly 150,000 clones, 87% observed once, and the top ten hold 0.85% to 1.1%. The input for sequencing was peripheral blood, taken 28 days after the second AZD1222 dose. The source is an adult who received the AZD1222 COVID-19 vaccine.

In DNA form, the CDR3 reads TGCAGCGCCTCAGAGGGGTCACCTGAAGCTTTCTTT. As protein: CSASEGSPEAFF. V and J are TRBV29-1 and TRBJ1-1; perhaps TRBD1 as D (5 bases). CDR1 SQVTM and CDR2 ANQGSEA come from the germline V gene. V was shortened by 7 bases and J by 6 bases, with 15 bases between the two germline ends. This CDR3 region has 12 residues.